The rows below give T cell receptor beta chains drawn from one sample of a study of blood T cell repertoires in COVID-19. Data came from immunoSEQ multiplex PCR; TCRdb stores just in-frame clones and leaves some out. This repertoire shows about 49,000 clones, 68% found once; its top ten account for around 10%. Sequencing was performed on peripheral blood. The origin of the receptors is a woman aged 70-85 years with acute or convalescent COVID-19. Both conserved end residues are part of each CDR3. The D gene is left open where the match is weak. Clone size is given for some rows only: seen once, a few or many times, or a class if the clone is expanded.

size	D	V	J	CDR3	DNA
few	TRBD2	TRBV5-4	TRBJ2-2	CASSFGTSHGPGELFF	TGTGCCAGCAGCTTCGGGACTAGCCACGGGCCCGGGGAGCTGTTTTTT
-	TRBD2	TRBV18	TRBJ2-4	CASSPTSGGAGAKNIQYF	TGTGCCAGCTCACCGACTAGCGGGGGGGCCGGAGCCAAAAACATTCAGTACTTC
-	-	TRBV19	TRBJ2-1	CASSMGTQGSYNEQFF	TGTGCCAGTAGTATGGGGACACAGGGTTCCTACAATGAGCAGTTCTTC
-	-	TRBV29-1	TRBJ2-7	CSVEGGGHEQYF	TGCAGCGTTGAAGGGGGGGGGCACGAGCAGTACTTC
few	-	TRBV24-1	TRBJ2-2	CATSEQGHGELFF	TGTGCCACCAGTGAACAGGGTCACGGGGAGCTGTTTTTT
-	TRBD2	TRBV6-6	TRBJ2-3	CASSHDSGVTDTQYF	TGTGCCAGCAGCCACGACAGCGGGGTCACAGATACGCAGTATTTT
many	TRBD1	TRBV28	TRBJ2-5	CASTNGGTGGEETQYF	TGTGCCAGCACCAATGGGGGGACAGGGGGCGAAGAGACCCAGTACTTC
-	-	TRBV28	TRBJ1-1	CASSLMTGETTRAFF	TGTGCCAGCAGTCTAATGACGGGAGAAACCACTCGAGCTTTCTTT
-	TRBD1	TRBV6-5	TRBJ1-1	CASSYTGGGTEAFF	TGTGCCAGCAGTTACACAGGGGGAGGCACTGAAGCTTTCTTT
-	TRBD2	TRBV4-2	TRBJ2-3	CASSQGALAGTDTQYF	TGTGCCAGCAGCCAAGGGGCACTAGCGGGGACAGATACGCAGTATTTT
-	TRBD1	TRBV4-1	TRBJ1-6	CASSQGQGLNNSPLHF	TGCGCCAGCAGCCAAGGACAGGGGCTTAATAATTCACCCCTCCACTTT
-	TRBD2	TRBV24-1	TRBJ2-5	CATSALASGEETQYF	TGTGCCACCAGCGCCCTGGCTAGCGGGGAAGAGACCCAGTACTTC
-	-	TRBV3-1/TRBV3-2	TRBJ2-5	CASSQYGIRGETQYF	TGTGCCAGCAGCCAATACGGGATAAGAGGGGAGACCCAGTACTTC
-	TRBD1	TRBV5-6	TRBJ2-1	CASSLVSGTGPQFF	TGTGCCAGCAGCTTGGTGTCCGGGACAGGGCCGCAGTTCTTC
-	-	TRBV5-5	TRBJ1-2	CASSLARGYTF	TGTGCCAGCAGCTTGGCGCGCGGCTACACCTTC
-	-	TRBV28	TRBJ2-7	CASSPLRNYEQYF	TGTGCCAGCAGTCCCCTGAGGAATTACGAGCAGTACTTC
-	TRBD1	TRBV19	TRBJ2-7	CASAGQGYEQYF	TGTGCCAGCGCGGGACAGGGCTACGAGCAGTACTTC
-	-	TRBV9	TRBJ1-6	CASSETSSSYNSPLHF	TGTGCCAGCAGCGAGACATCAAGCTCCTATAATTCACCCCTCCACTTT
few	TRBD2	TRBV3-1/TRBV3-2	TRBJ2-1	CASSQALGLAGGSEQFF	TGTGCCAGCAGCCAAGCCCTTGGGCTAGCGGGAGGTAGTGAGCAGTTCTTC
few	-	TRBV3-1/TRBV3-2	TRBJ2-7	CASSQDQAYSYEQYF	TGTGCCAGCAGCCAAGATCAGGCCTACTCCTACGAGCAGTACTTC
-	-	TRBV9	TRBJ1-2	CASSADRLYGYTF	TGTGCCAGCAGCGCCGACAGGCTCTATGGCTACACCTTC
-	-	TRBV15	TRBJ2-7	CATSRGRGLYEQYF	TGTGCCACCAGCAGAGGCAGGGGCCTCTACGAGCAGTACTTC
few	-	TRBV7-2	TRBJ1-1	CASSQYIGSFNTEAFF	TGTGCCAGCAGCCAGTACATCGGGTCCTTTAACACTGAAGCTTTCTTT
-	TRBD1	TRBV7-7	TRBJ2-7	CASSLKAGGSYEQYF	TGTGCCAGCAGCCTCAAGGCAGGGGGCTCTTACGAGCAGTACTTC
-	-	TRBV4-3	TRBJ2-2	CASSQGLGVNTGELFF	TGCGCCAGCAGCCAAGGTCTCGGGGTAAACACCGGGGAGCTGTTTTTT
few	TRBD1	TRBV6-5	TRBJ2-7	CASSYLRDSFYEQYF	TGTGCCAGCAGTTACCTGAGGGACAGTTTCTACGAGCAGTACTTC
-	TRBD1	TRBV3-1/TRBV3-2	TRBJ1-5	CASSPGTVPDQPQHF	TGTGCCAGCAGCCCGGGGACAGTCCCTGATCAGCCCCAGCATTTT
-	-	TRBV3-1/TRBV3-2	TRBJ2-1	CASSQDNGEQFF	TGTGCCAGCAGCCAAGATAACGGGGAGCAGTTCTTC
once	-	TRBV6-1	TRBJ1-6	CASSHTADPTSPLHF	TGTGCCAGCAGCCACACAGCCGATCCTACCTCACCCCTCCACTTT
-	-	TRBV3-1/TRBV3-2	TRBJ2-2	CASSPDCYTGELFF	TGTGCCAGCAGCCCGGACTGTTACACCGGGGAGCTGTTTTTT
few	-	TRBV7-3	TRBJ1-4	CASSPRGMANEKLFF	TGTGCCAGCAGCCCTAGGGGGATGGCTAATGAAAAACTGTTTTTT
-	-	TRBV27	TRBJ1-5	CASSPTGPPNQPQHF	TGTGCCAGCAGCCCAACAGGGCCCCCCAATCAGCCCCAGCATTTT
-	TRBD1	TRBV6-5	TRBJ1-2	CASSYSTGGGYTF	TGTGCCAGCAGTTACTCGACAGGGGGCGGCTACACCTTC
few	-	TRBV7-9	TRBJ2-2	CASSLGSTGELFF	TGTGCCAGCAGCTTAGGGAGCACCGGGGAGCTGTTTTTT
-	TRBD2	TRBV10-3	TRBJ2-3	CAIRLRGDTDTQYF	TGTGCCATCAGGCTGCGGGGGGACACAGATACGCAGTATTTT
-	-	TRBV11-3	TRBJ2-1	CASSSQGFYNEQFF	TGTGCCAGCAGCTCACAGGGTTTCTACAATGAGCAGTTCTTC
-	TRBD1	TRBV5-8	TRBJ1-4	CASSPGQGVEKLFF	TGTGCCAGCAGCCCCGGACAGGGGGTTGAAAAACTGTTTTTT
-	-	TRBV4-2	TRBJ1-1	CASSQESLQATEAFF	TGTGCCAGCAGCCAAGAATCACTACAGGCCACTGAAGCTTTCTTT
-	TRBD1	TRBV19	TRBJ2-4	CASSIAGQAAKNIQYF	TGTGCCAGTAGTATTGCGGGACAGGCCGCCAAAAACATTCAGTACTTC
few	-	TRBV7-8	TRBJ2-1	CASSRDSTYNEQFF	TGTGCCAGCAGCCGAGACAGTACCTACAATGAGCAGTTCTTC
-	-	TRBV7-7	TRBJ2-5	CASSPDQETQYF	TGTGCTAGCAGCCCGGACCAAGAGACCCAGTACTTC
few	TRBD2	TRBV6-5	TRBJ2-7	CASKLDGGTYEQYF	TGTGCCAGCAAGTTGGACGGGGGGACCTACGAGCAGTACTTC
few	TRBD2	TRBV5-4	TRBJ2-5	CASSLVTSGFRETQYF	TGTGCCAGCAGCCTTGTGACTAGCGGGTTTCGAGAGACCCAGTACTTC
-	TRBD2	TRBV19	TRBJ2-4	CASSFLASGGGTNIQYF	TGTGCCAGTAGTTTCCTAGCGTCGGGGGGGGGAACGAACATTCAGTACTTC
-	-	TRBV7-3	TRBJ1-3	CASSLAGTGAGNTIYF	TGTGCCAGCAGCTTAGCGGGGACCGGGGCTGGAAACACCATATATTTT
-	-	TRBV7-9	TRBJ2-1	CASSLGGSGNEQFF	TGTGCCAGCAGCTTAGGAGGGAGTGGAAATGAGCAGTTCTTC
-	-	TRBV10-3	TRBJ1-2	CAISLQEGGFTF	TGTGCCATCAGCCTACAAGAGGGTGGCTTCACCTTC
few	TRBD1	TRBV7-2	TRBJ2-5	CASSLGWSGTGGTETQYF	TGTGCCAGCAGCTTAGGGTGGAGTGGGACAGGGGGCACTGAGACCCAGTACTTC
-	-	TRBV21-1	TRBJ2-3	CASTNDIPLTDTQYF	TGTGCCAGCACCAACGACATCCCCCTCACAGATACGCAGTATTTT
-	TRBD2	TRBV29-1	TRBJ2-7	CSVDRGSGGSGEQYF	TGCAGCGTTGATCGCGGGAGCGGCGGATCTGGCGAGCAGTACTTC
-	TRBD1	TRBV7-9	TRBJ1-6	CASSFGQGGSPLHF	TGTGCCAGCAGCTTTGGACAGGGGGGATCACCCCTCCACTTT
-	TRBD1	TRBV28	TRBJ1-1	CASREQGGTEAFF	TGTGCCAGCAGAGAACAGGGGGGCACTGAAGCTTTCTTT
-	-	TRBV18	TRBJ2-5	CASSRRTGLQETQYF	TGTGCCAGCTCTCGGAGGACTGGACTCCAAGAGACCCAGTACTTC
-	TRBD1	TRBV7-3	TRBJ1-1	CASSSTRTGEAFF	TGTGCCAGCAGCTCAACCCGTACAGGGGAGGCTTTCTTT
-	TRBD2	TRBV30	TRBJ2-1	CAWGRDYSEQFF	TGTGCCTGGGGGAGGGACTACAGTGAGCAGTTCTTC
few	TRBD2	TRBV14	TRBJ2-5	CASSHSGGRSTQYF	TGTGCCAGCAGCCATAGCGGGGGCCGTTCGACCCAGTACTTC
-	-	TRBV7-5	TRBJ1-5	CARSLGAGGDVCGNLNQPQHF	TGTGCCAGAAGCTTAGGGGCAGGGGGCGACGTATGTGGCAACCTCAATCAGCCCCAGCATTTT
once	-	TRBV6-2/TRBV6-3	TRBJ2-2	CASSYPLNTGELFF	TGTGCCAGCAGTTACCCGCTAAACACCGGGGAGCTGTTTTTT
-	-	TRBV9	TRBJ1-1	CASSSNLNTEAFF	TGTGCCAGCAGCTCGAACTTGAACACTGAAGCTTTCTTT
once	TRBD2	TRBV4-2	TRBJ2-7	CASSQQTSGGAGEQYF	TGTGCCAGCAGCCAACAGACTAGCGGGGGGGCCGGGGAGCAGTACTTC